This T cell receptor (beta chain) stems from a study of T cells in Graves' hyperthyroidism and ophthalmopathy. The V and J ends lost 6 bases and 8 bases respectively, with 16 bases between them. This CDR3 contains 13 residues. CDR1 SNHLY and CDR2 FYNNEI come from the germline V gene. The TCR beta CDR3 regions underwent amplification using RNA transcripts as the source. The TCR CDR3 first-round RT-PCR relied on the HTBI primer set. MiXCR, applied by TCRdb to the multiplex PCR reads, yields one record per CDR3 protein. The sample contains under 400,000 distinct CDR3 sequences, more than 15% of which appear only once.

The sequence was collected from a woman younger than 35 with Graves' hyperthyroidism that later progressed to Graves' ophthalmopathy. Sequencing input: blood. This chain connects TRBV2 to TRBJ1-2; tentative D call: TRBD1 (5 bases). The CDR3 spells CASRDDDEGGYTF. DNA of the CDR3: TGTGCCAGCAGGGACGACGACGAGGGGGGCTACACCTTC.